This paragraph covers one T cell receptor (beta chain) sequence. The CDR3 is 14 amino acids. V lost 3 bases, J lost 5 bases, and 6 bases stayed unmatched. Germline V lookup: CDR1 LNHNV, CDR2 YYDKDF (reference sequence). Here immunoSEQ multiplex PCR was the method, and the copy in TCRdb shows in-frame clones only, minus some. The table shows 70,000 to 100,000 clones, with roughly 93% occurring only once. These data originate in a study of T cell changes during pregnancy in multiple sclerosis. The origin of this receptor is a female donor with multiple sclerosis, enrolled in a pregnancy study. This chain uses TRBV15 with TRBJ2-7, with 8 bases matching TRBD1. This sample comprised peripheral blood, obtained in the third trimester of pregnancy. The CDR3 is CATSRQGAQDEQYF. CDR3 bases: TGTGCCACCAGCAGGCAGGGGGCCCAGGACGAGCAGTACTTC.